This is a list of T cell receptor beta chains from one sample in a study of cytomegalovirus exposure and HLA in healthy donors. Method: immunoSEQ multiplex PCR; TCRdb's copy keeps in-frame clones and lacks some. The sample has about 160,000 clones, 65% to 90% seen once. Sequences were obtained from PBMCs. Receptor source: a human donor in good health. Both conserved end residues are trimmed from each CDR3. A D gene is named only where the DNA matches it firmly. Clone size appears in some rows only: once, few, many, or a class for an expanded clone.

J | V | D | size | CDR3
TRBJ2-3 | TRBV10-3 | TRBD1 | NA | ATRDRIILTDTQY
TRBJ2-2 | TRBV6-1 | NA | NA | ASRNSQGGELF
TRBJ2-7 | TRBV5-5 | NA | NA | ASSLYSSYEQY
TRBJ1-4 | TRBV5-1 | NA | NA | ASSLAIEARGEKLF
TRBJ1-4 | TRBV5-8 | NA | few | ASSRPGATNEKLF
TRBJ1-2 | TRBV7-2 | TRBD1 | NA | ASSAPGQHYGYT
TRBJ2-2 | TRBV6-1 | TRBD1 | NA | ASSINRGNTGELF
TRBJ2-1 | TRBV5-6 | TRBD1 | NA | ASSSGTGIEQF
TRBJ2-2 | TRBV7-9 | TRBD1 | NA | ASSRIRGRDTGELF
TRBJ1-2 | TRBV12-5 | NA | NA | ASGEGRSGYT
TRBJ2-7 | TRBV7-7 | TRBD1 | few | ASSFSVPGTGSLAGEQY